This T cell receptor beta chain came from a study of tumor-infiltrating lymphocytes in primary liver carcinoma. Note on this clonotype: What it binds is not known. A junction end diverges from the germline sequence, so it may reflect a read error.

Overall study results and limits: Between tumor regions, pairs overlapped more than tumor-adjacent and tumor-blood pairs did. Blood trailed tumors significantly in top-250-clone fraction (p = 0.039).

Extraction of RNA together with DNA used roughly 20-32 mg of unsorted bulk tissue. Surgery removed the patients' primary liver carcinoma. The CDR3 loop spans 16 amino acids. Germline V gene sequence: CDR1 WSHSY, CDR2 SAAADI. Total RNA amounting to roughly 450 ng was the source from which TCR beta cDNA was made with a constant-region primer. Slightly modified ARM-PCR, run as three nested multiplex PCR rounds, produced the TCR beta libraries. The first two PCR rounds, around 10 cycles each, used TRBV1-TRBV30 forward primers and a C-beta reverse primer. TCRdb analysed the multiplex PCR reads with MiXCR anew, one entry per CDR3 protein. This table has about 78,000 distinct CDR3 sequences, over 60% appearing once.

Input material: liver tumor tissue from sampling region 4. Subset reported: tumor region T4, right-lateral pole. The V and J genes are TRBV10-2 and TRBJ2-5; TRBD2 might be the D (5 bases). The TCR originated in a man in his forties with primary liver carcinoma and hepatitis B virus infection. The CDR3 nucleotides read TGCACCAGCAGTGAGTTGAGGGAAGTAGCGAGAGAGACCCAGTACTTC. Its translation: CTSSELREVARETQYF.